The T cell receptor (beta chain) described here comes from a study of T cells after yellow fever vaccination. General study results and limits: The study found a weaker secondary response that peaked faster, day 5 versus 15.

Synthesis of TCR cDNA relied on 5'RACE template switching, which attached a universal primer site and UMIs. TCRdb ran MiXCR on the 5' RACE reads and lists one entry per CDR3 protein. Seen here are approximately 300,000 distinct CDR3 sequences, 6.8% observed once, and the top ten hold around 17%. V gave up 5 bases and J gave up 7 bases, with 3 bases separating them. The CDR3 runs 11 residues. A few counts support this clonotype. Its antigen is as yet unknown. This sequence originates from a man between 18 and 35 years old who received the YFV17D yellow fever vaccine. The specimen comprised PBMCs, sampled roughly seven weeks after the first yellow fever vaccination. The gene calls are TRBV12-3 or TRBV12-4 and TRBJ1-6; the D is unclear. The DNA of the CDR3 is TGTGCCAGCAGTAACAATTCACCCCTCCACTTT. This encodes CASSNNSPLHF.